One and the same sample provided the 32 T cell receptor beta chains below, sequenced in a study of beta chain features in type 1 diabetes. Reverse transcribing all isolated RNA meant expressed TCRB transcripts were sequenced. Using immunoSEQ multiplex PCR, the repertoire was profiled, and TCRdb retains in-frame clones only, with some absent. The data show approximately 38,000 clones, 49% seen once. Material for sequencing was central memory CD4+ T cells from blood. These receptors came from a woman aged 18-29 years in good health.

This clone was detected only a few times. The rearrangement links TRBV19 to TRBJ2-5; D is perhaps TRBD2 (6 bases). Per the germline V gene, CDR1 is LNHDA and CDR2 is SQIVND (reference sequence). The CDR3 is made up of 19 amino acids. Trimming left V 2 bases short and J 5 bases short, with 27 bases between. CDR3 sequence reads: CASSIYVVTAGTLRETQYF. CDR3 DNA: TGTGCCAGTAGTATATATGTGGTGACGGCGGGGACCCTCCGGGAGACCCAGTACTTC.

The chain couples TRBV7-9 to TRBJ2-1, with 11 bases fitting TRBD2. The germline gives CDR1 SEHNR, CDR2 FQNEAQ (reference sequence). The CDR3 is 16 residues long. The junction had 3 bases not matched to a gene; V was cut back by 1 base and J by 4 bases. CDR3 residues: CASSLGTSGQYNEQFF. The CDR3 nucleotides are TGTGCCAGCAGCTTAGGGACTAGCGGGCAATACAATGAGCAGTTCTTC. Based on the CDR3 plus reference TRBV7-9 and TRBJ2-1, the full variable domain is DTGVSQNPRHKITKRGQNVTFRCDPISEHNRLYWYRQTLGQGPEFLTYFQNEAQLEKSRLLSDRFSAERPKGSFSTLEIQRTEQGDSAMYLCASSLGTSGQYNEQFFGPGTRLTVL.

The chain is built from TRBV7-2 and TRBJ1-6, with D perhaps matching TRBD1 (6 bases). Germline V gives CDR1 SGHTA, CDR2 FQGNSA. Between the trimmed V and J ends, which lost 3 bases and 0 bases, there was a span of 6 bases. CDR3 length: 15 amino acids. The CDR3 sequence: CASSLDSSYNSPLHF. CDR3 DNA: TGTGCCAGCAGCTTGGACAGCTCCTATAATTCACCCCTCCACTTT. Variable domain in full (rest from reference TRBV7-2 and TRBJ1-6): GAGVSQSPSNKVTEKGKDVELRCDPISGHTALYWYRQSLGQGLEFLIYFQGNSAPDKSGLPSDRFSAERTGGSVSTLTIQRTQQEDSAVYLCASSLDSSYNSPLHFGNGTRLTVT.

This clone occurred a few times. The genes are TRBV9 and TRBJ2-2; 10 nucleotides line up with TRBD1. The CDR3 consists of 14 residues. Germline V gene data show CDR1 as SGDLS and CDR2 as YYNGEE. With V trimmed by 4 bases and J by 4 bases, 1 base remained unmatched. The CDR3 region is CASSWTGGTGELFF. CDR3 DNA sequence: TGTGCCAGCAGCTGGACAGGGGGCACCGGGGAGCTGTTTTTT.

In this sample, this clone turned up a few times. The rearrangement joins TRBV19 to TRBJ1-5, with D hard to call. Germline lookup yields CDR1 LNHDA and CDR2 SQIVND (reference sequence). The V gene lost 1 base and the J gene lost 0 bases, with 16 bases spanning the gap. This CDR3 has 18 residues. CDR3 loop: CASSIADASGYSNQPQHF. The CDR3 DNA reads TGTGCCAGTAGTATAGCCGACGCAAGCGGTTATAGCAATCAGCCCCAGCATTTT.

This clone was recorded a few times. The chain links TRBV9 to TRBJ2-5; 12 nucleotides agree with TRBD2. CDR1 SGDLS and CDR2 YYNGEE come from the germline V gene. There are 14 residues in the CDR3. V dropped 3 bases and J dropped 4; count of bases not matched to a gene: 1. CDR3 in amino acids: CASSATSGGETQYF. In DNA, the CDR3 is TGTGCCAGCAGCGCGACTAGCGGGGGAGAGACCCAGTACTTC.

The CDR3 nucleotides are TGTGCCAGCAGTATCATCGCGGGAGGGGGGGATACGCAGTATTTT. Its protein is CASSIIAGGGDTQYF. V and J are TRBV7-6 and TRBJ2-3; 9 bases are a match to TRBD2. The germline CDR1 and CDR2 sequences are SGHVS and FNYEAQ. The CDR3 totals 15 residues. The ends lost 6 bases at V and 6 bases at J; junction bases unmatched: 10.

The chain joins TRBV11-2 to TRBJ2-3; 10 positions match TRBD2. The CDR3 contains 16 residues. Germline CDR1 reads SGHAT; CDR2 reads FQNNGV. V gave up 3 bases and J gave up 5 bases; unmatched junction bases: 8. In nucleotides, the CDR3 is TGTGCCAGCAGCTTCAAGCGGGAGGGTGGTGAAGATACGCAGTATTTT. It is translated as CASSFKREGGEDTQYF.

This chain uses TRBV19 with TRBJ2-3; 11 nucleotides match TRBD2. Per the germline V gene, CDR1 is LNHDA and CDR2 is SQIVND (reference sequence). The CDR3 spans 16 residues. With 1 base clipped from V and 2 bases from J, the junction kept 2 bases outside the gene matches. The CDR3 is CASSIGLAGSTDTQYF. The CDR3 DNA follows: TGTGCCAGTAGTATAGGACTAGCGGGATCCACAGATACGCAGTATTTT. Supplemented by reference TRBV19 and TRBJ2-3, the full variable domain reads DGGITQSPKYLFRKEGQNVTLSCEQNLNHDAMYWYRQDPGQGLRLIYYSQIVNDFQKGDIAEGYSVSREKKESFPLTVTSAQKNPTAFYLCASSIGLAGSTDTQYFGPGTRLTVL.

V gene TRBV29-1 combines with J gene TRBJ2-5; weak D call: TRBD2 (5 bases). Trimming stripped 4 bases from V and 5 bases from J, with 14 bases between. The germline V gene has CDR1 SQVTM and CDR2 ANQGSEA. The CDR3 is 13 residues long. Here the CDR3 DNA reads TGCAGCGTTGCGACTAACCTGCGGGAGACCCAGTACTTC. This translates into CSVATNLRETQYF.

The chain carries TRBV7-2 and TRBJ2-7; TRBD2 agrees at 12 bases. Trimming at V came to 4 bases and at J to 2 bases, leaving 9 bases not matched to a gene. Germline CDR1 reads SGHTA; CDR2 reads FQGNSA. CDR3 length equals 17 residues. As DNA, the CDR3 is TGTGCCAGCAGCTGGAAATGGACTAGCGGGGACCCCTACGAGCAGTACTTC. Its translation: CASSWKWTSGDPYEQYF.

The rearrangement uses TRBV14 and TRBJ1-5; a weak D match, TRBD1 (5 bases). Germline loops: CDR1 SGHDN, CDR2 FVKESK. This CDR3 contains 14 residues. V lost 4 bases, J lost 6 bases, and 13 bases lay in between. The CDR3 protein is CASSPQGRCQPQHF. CDR3 nucleotide sequence: TGTGCCAGCAGCCCCCAGGGTAGATGTCAGCCCCAGCATTTT. The full variable domain, in which reference TRBV14 and TRBJ1-5 provide the parts outside the CDR3, is EAGVTQFPSHSVIEKGQTVTLRCDPISGHDNLYWYRRVMGKEIKFLLHFVKESKQDESGMPNNRFLAERTGGTYSTLKVQPAELEDSGVYFCASSPQGRCQPQHFGDGTRLSIL.

This clone was seen more than once but under ten times. The rearrangement uses TRBV6-1 and TRBJ1-1; 9 bases are shared with TRBD1. This CDR3 has 14 amino acids. V gave up 4 bases and J gave up 4 bases; unmatched junction bases: 4. Germline CDR1 and CDR2: MNHNS and SASEGT. The CDR3 nucleotides read TGTGCCAGCAGTGGACAGGGGGGAGGCACTGAAGCTTTCTTT. Its protein is CASSGQGGGTEAFF.

This clone occurred a few times. V and J are TRBV2 and TRBJ2-3; 8 bases align to TRBD1. The CDR3 sequence is 15 residues long. V shed 7 bases and J 6 bases; nucleotides not matched to a gene: 12. Germline lookup yields CDR1 SNHLY and CDR2 FYNNEI. The CDR3 reads CASTGGAGRSDTQYF. The CDR3 DNA follows: TGTGCCAGCACAGGGGGCGCGGGGAGGTCGGATACGCAGTATTTT. Based on the CDR3 plus reference TRBV2 and TRBJ2-3, the full variable domain is EPEVTQTPSHQVTQMGQEVILRCVPISNHLYFYWYRQILGQKVEFLVSFYNNEISEKSEIFDDQFSVERPDGSNFTLKIRSTKLEDSAMYFCASTGGAGRSDTQYFGPGTRLTVL.

This CDR3 reads CASSFLAGSTDTQYF. CDR3 DNA: TGTGCCAGCAGTTTTTTGGCGGGTAGCACAGATACGCAGTATTTT. The genes are TRBV28 and TRBJ2-3; D is possibly TRBD2 (5 bases). This CDR3 contains 15 residues. The germline CDR1 and CDR2 sequences are MDHEN and SYDVKM. V was pared by 3 bases and J by 0 bases, with 10 bases between.

This CDR3 reads CASSQFRDRGNSPLHF. As DNA, the CDR3 is TGCGCCAGCAGCCAATTTCGGGACAGGGGAAATTCACCCCTCCACTTT. The chain joins TRBV4-1 to TRBJ1-6, with TRBD1 matching over 10 bases. The germline gives CDR1 MGHRA, CDR2 YSYEKL. The CDR3 loop spans 16 amino acids. The junction had 5 bases not matched to a gene; V was cut back by 2 bases and J by 7 bases.

A few counts support this clone. The same CDR3 is also encoded by other DNA sequences in this sample. The chain joins TRBV6-5 to TRBJ1-1; D remains ambiguous. Germline V lookup: CDR1 MNHEY, CDR2 SVGAGI. CDR3 length: 14 amino acids. V was pared by 5 bases and J by 1 base, with 11 bases between. The CDR3 region has the DNA TGTGCCAGCAGTGATCTGTCGGGGAACACTGAAGCTTTCTTT. The encoded protein is CASSDLSGNTEAFF.

The chain has TRBV21-1 and TRBJ1-1. TRBV21-1 is classified as a pseudogene. The CDR3 extends over 15 amino acids. The CDR3 DNA is TGTGCCAGCAGCAACCTGGGGGGGGAGAACACTGAAGCTTTCTTT. Its translation is CASSNLGGENTEAFF.

The chain combines TRBV21-1 with TRBJ2-3; whether TRBD2, the table's D call, matches the DNA was not checked. TRBV21-1 is a recognized pseudogene. The CDR3 extends over 16 amino acids. Here the CDR3 DNA reads TGTGCCAGCAGCCATGGACTAGCCCACGCCAGGGATACGCAGTATTTT. It specifies CASSHGLAHARDTQYF.

The table lists this clone with a few counts. The rearrangement links TRBV4-2 to TRBJ1-6; 7 bases map to TRBD1. Germline CDR1 is LGHNA and CDR2 is YNFKEQ. The CDR3 has 16 residues. V was clipped by 0 bases and J by 6 bases; unmatched bases: 5. CDR3 sequence: CASSQEEQGPNSPLHF. For the CDR3, the DNA is TGTGCCAGCAGCCAAGAGGAACAGGGGCCTAATTCACCCCTCCACTTT.

This clone was observed a handful of times. The chain is built from TRBV7-9 and TRBJ2-1; tentatively, D is TRBD2 (5 bases). V was trimmed by 0 bases and J by 15 bases, leaving 12 bases between them. CDR1 is SEHNR and CDR2 is FQNEAQ in the germline V gene (reference sequence). The CDR3 totals 12 residues. CDR3 coding DNA: TGTGCCAGCAGCTTAGCTCGAGGGAGCGGGTTCTTC. This gives the protein CASSLARGSGFF.

V and J are TRBV9 and TRBJ2-1; 11 bases map to TRBD2. The CDR3 has 15 residues. The germline CDR1 and CDR2 sequences are SGDLS and YYNGEE. Trimming cost V 5 bases and J 5 bases; bases outside gene matches: 6. Written as DNA, the CDR3 is TGTGCCAGCAGTCTTAGCGGGGGGGCACACAATGAGCAGTTCTTC. Translating it yields CASSLSGGAHNEQFF.

The V and J genes are TRBV28 and TRBJ2-5; tentatively, D is TRBD2 (7 bases). The V end lost 0 bases, the J end lost 1 base, and 12 bases lay between the germline ends. This CDR3 spans 16 amino acids. The germline V gene has CDR1 MDHEN and CDR2 SYDVKM. The CDR3 DNA sequence: TGTGCCAGCAGTTTATGGGAGGGGGGGTCCCAAGAGACCCAGTACTTC. Translation: CASSLWEGGSQETQYF.

This clone appeared once. This chain links TRBV29-1 with TRBJ2-3; maybe TRBD1 (7 bases). Germline V gives CDR1 SQVTM, CDR2 ANQGSEA. This CDR3 is built from 12 residues. The CDR3 sequence: CGGDPGGDTQYF. Written as DNA, the CDR3 is TGCGGTGGGGACCCAGGGGGGGATACGCAGTATTTT.

The chain recombines TRBV5-1 with TRBJ2-7, with D tentatively TRBD2 (5 bases). The CDR3 has 13 residues. In germline, CDR1 is SGHRS, CDR2 YFSETQ. V lost 4 bases to trimming and J lost 5 bases, with 13 bases between them. CDR3 sequence: CASSVRVRNEQYF. CDR3 bases: TGCGCCAGCAGCGTGAGGGTGCGCAACGAGCAGTACTTC. Filled out from reference TRBV5-1 and TRBJ2-7, the complete variable domain reads KAGVTQTPRYLIKTRGQQVTLSCSPISGHRSVSWYQQTPGQGLQFLFEYFSETQRNKGNFPGRFSGRQFSNSRSEMNVSTLELGDSALYLCASSVRVRNEQYFGPGTRLTVT.

The genes are TRBV1 and TRBJ2-3; the D call of TRBD1 is as the table states it, not checked on the DNA. TRBV1 is a known pseudogene. CDR3 length: 14 residues. In DNA form, the CDR3 reads TGCACCAGCAGCCAAGATCTCAGGTTCGATACGCAGTATTTT. Protein product: CTSSQDLRFDTQYF.

This clone occurred a few times. Here the CDR3 reads CASSFRTSGISYEQYF. The CDR3 DNA sequence: TGCGCCAGCAGCTTCCGGACTAGCGGGATCTCATACGAGCAGTACTTC. J is TRBJ2-7 and V is TRBV4-1; 12 positions agree with TRBD2. CDR1 is MGHRA and CDR2 is YSYEKL in the germline V gene. Unmatched junction bases numbered 9, after V lost 5 bases and J lost 4 bases. The CDR3 runs to 16 residues.

This chain joins TRBV27 and TRBJ2-7; 10 bases line up with TRBD1. The CDR3 contains 15 residues. V was clipped by 3 bases and J by 2 bases; unmatched bases: 4. Germline CDR1 MNHEY, CDR2 SMNVEV (reference sequence). CDR3 in DNA: TGTGCCAGCAGTTTGAGGGACAGGGGCCCCTACGAGCAGTACTTC. It is translated as CASSLRDRGPYEQYF.

The genes are TRBV11-3 and TRBJ2-7, with a weak D call TRBD1 (6 bases). Trimming cost V 5 bases and J 5 bases, with 10 bases left between them. The CDR3 length is 12 residues. The germline V gene has CDR1 SGHNT and CDR2 YENEEA. CDR3 sequence reads: CASSHNRDEQYF. The CDR3 bases are TGTGCCAGCAGCCACAACAGGGACGAGCAGTACTTC.

The rearrangement joins TRBV10-3 to TRBJ2-7, with 11 nucleotides matching TRBD2. Germline loops: CDR1 ENHRY, CDR2 SYGVKD. The CDR3 has 15 amino acids. The trim removed 2 bases at V and 3 bases at J, leaving 3 bases unmatched. CDR3 bases: TGTGCCATCAGTGAGGGGGGGACTAGCGGCTACGAGCAGTACTTC. It yields the protein CAISEGGTSGYEQYF.

CDR3 sequence (DNA): TGCGCCAGCAGCTCGGGACAGGGACAGTCGAATGAGCAGTTCTTC. Translating it yields CASSSGQGQSNEQFF. The chain couples TRBV5-1 to TRBJ2-1; 9 bases align to TRBD1. The V gene end was trimmed by 3 bases and the J gene end by 7 bases; junction bases not matched to a gene: 8. The CDR3 spans 15 residues. Germline V lookup: CDR1 SGHRS, CDR2 YFSETQ.

V gene TRBV7-9 combines with J gene TRBJ2-5, with TRBD1 matching over 7 bases. CDR1 is SEHNR and CDR2 is FQNEAQ in the germline V gene (reference sequence). The CDR3 totals 16 residues. After removal of 0 bases from V and 1 base from J, the junction contained 5 bases not matched to a gene. CDR3 coding DNA: TGTGCCAGCAGCTTAGCGGGGACAGTGGGCCAAGAGACCCAGTACTTC. This sequence encodes CASSLAGTVGQETQYF. Supplemented by reference TRBV7-9 and TRBJ2-5, the full variable domain reads DTGVSQNPRHKITKRGQNVTFRCDPISEHNRLYWYRQTLGQGPEFLTYFQNEAQLEKSRLLSDRFSAERPKGSFSTLEIQRTEQGDSAMYLCASSLAGTVGQETQYFGPGTRLLVL.